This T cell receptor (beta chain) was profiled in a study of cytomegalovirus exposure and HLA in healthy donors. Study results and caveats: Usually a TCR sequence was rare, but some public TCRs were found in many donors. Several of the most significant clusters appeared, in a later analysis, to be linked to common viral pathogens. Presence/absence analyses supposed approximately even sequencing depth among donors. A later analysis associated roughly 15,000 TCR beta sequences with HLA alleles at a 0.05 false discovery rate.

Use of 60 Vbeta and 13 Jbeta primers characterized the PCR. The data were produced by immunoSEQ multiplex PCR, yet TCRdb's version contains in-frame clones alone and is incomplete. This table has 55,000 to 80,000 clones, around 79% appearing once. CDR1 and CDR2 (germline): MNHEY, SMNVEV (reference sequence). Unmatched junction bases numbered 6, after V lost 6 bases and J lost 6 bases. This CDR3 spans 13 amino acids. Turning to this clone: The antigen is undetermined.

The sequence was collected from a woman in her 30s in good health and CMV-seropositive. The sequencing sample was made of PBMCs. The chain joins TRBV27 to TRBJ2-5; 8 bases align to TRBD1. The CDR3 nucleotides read TGTGCCAGCAGCCTCGGACAGGGAAAGACCCAGTACTTC. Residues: CASSLGQGKTQYF.